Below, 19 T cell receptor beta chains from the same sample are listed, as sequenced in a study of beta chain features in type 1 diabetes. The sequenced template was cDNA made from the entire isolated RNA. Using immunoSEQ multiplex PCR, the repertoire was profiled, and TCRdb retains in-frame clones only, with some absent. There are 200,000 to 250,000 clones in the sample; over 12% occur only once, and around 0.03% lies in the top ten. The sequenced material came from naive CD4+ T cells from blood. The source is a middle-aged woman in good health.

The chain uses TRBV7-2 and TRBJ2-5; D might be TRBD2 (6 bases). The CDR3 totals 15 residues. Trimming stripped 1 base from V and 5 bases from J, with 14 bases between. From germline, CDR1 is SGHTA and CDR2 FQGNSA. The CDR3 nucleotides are TGTGCCAGCAGCTTAGGGGCTGCGGGACGGGAGACCCAGTACTTC. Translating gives CASSLGAAGRETQYF.

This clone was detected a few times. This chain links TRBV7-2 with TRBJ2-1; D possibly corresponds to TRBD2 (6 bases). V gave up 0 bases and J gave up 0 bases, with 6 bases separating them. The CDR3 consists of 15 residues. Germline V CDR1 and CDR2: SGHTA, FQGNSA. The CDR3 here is CASSLAAGSYNEQFF. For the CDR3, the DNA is TGTGCCAGCAGCTTAGCAGCGGGCTCCTACAATGAGCAGTTCTTC.

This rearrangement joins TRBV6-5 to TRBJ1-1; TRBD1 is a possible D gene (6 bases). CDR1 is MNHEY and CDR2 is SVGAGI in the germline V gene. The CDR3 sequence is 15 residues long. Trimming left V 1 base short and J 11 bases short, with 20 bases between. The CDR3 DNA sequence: TGTGCCAGCAGTTACTTACAGGGTCCCTCGGGAAATGCTTTCTTT. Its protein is CASSYLQGPSGNAFF.

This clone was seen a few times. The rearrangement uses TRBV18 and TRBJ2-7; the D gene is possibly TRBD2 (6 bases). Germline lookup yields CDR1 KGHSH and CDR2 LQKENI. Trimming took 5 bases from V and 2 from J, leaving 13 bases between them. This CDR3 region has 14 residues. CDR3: CASSALEGAYEQYF. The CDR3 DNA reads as TGTGCCAGCTCAGCCCTGGAGGGTGCCTACGAGCAGTACTTC.

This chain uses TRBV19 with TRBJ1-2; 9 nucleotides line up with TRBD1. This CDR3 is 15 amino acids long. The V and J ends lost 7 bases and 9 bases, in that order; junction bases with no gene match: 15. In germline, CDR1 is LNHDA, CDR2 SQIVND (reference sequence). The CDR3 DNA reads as TGTGCCAGTACCCTCGCAGGACAGGGGTTTGTAAGCTACACCTTC. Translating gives CASTLAGQGFVSYTF.

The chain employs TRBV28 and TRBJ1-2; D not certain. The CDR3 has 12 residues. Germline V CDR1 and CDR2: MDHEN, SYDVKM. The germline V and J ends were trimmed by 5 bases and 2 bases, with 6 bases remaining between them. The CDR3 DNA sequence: TGTGCCAGCAGTAGAGGGAACTATGGCTACACCTTC. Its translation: CASSRGNYGYTF.

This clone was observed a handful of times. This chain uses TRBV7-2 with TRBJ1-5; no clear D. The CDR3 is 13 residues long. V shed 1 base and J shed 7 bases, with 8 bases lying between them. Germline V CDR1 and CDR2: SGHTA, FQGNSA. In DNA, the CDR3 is TGTGCCAGCAGCTTAGAATATTCCCAGCCCCAGCATTTT. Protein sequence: CASSLEYSQPQHF. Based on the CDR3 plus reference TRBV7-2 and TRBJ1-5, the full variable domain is GAGVSQSPSNKVTEKGKDVELRCDPISGHTALYWYRQSLGQGLEFLIYFQGNSAPDKSGLPSDRFSAERTGGSVSTLTIQRTQQEDSAVYLCASSLEYSQPQHFGDGTRLSIL.

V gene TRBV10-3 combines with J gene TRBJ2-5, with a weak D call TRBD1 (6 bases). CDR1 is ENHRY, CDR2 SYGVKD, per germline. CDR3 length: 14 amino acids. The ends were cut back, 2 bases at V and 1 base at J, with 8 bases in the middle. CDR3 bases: TGTGCCATCAGTGAGAGGGGGACCCAAGAGACCCAGTACTTC. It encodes CAISERGTQETQYF.

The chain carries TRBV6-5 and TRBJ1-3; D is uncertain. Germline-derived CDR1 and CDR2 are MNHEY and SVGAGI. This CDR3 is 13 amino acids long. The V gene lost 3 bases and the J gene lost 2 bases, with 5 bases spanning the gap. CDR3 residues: CASSYEAGNTIYF. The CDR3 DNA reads TGTGCCAGCAGTTATGAGGCTGGAAACACCATATATTTT.

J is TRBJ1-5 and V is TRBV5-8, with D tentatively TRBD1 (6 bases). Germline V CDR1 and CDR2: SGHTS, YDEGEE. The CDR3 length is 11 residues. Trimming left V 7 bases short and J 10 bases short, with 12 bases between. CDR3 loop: CASPNRAPQHF. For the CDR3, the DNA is TGTGCCAGCCCGAACAGGGCTCCCCAGCATTTT.

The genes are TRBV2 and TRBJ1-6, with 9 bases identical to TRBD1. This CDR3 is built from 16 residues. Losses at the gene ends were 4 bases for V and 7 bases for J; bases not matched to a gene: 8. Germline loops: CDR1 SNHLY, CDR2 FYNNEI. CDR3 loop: CASSVRTGAENSPLHF. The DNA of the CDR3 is TGTGCCAGCAGTGTTAGGACAGGGGCCGAAAATTCACCCCTCCACTTT. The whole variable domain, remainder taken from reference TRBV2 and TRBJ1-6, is EPEVTQTPSHQVTQMGQEVILRCVPISNHLYFYWYRQILGQKVEFLVSFYNNEISEKSEIFDDQFSVERPDGSNFTLKIRSTKLEDSAMYFCASSVRTGAENSPLHFGNGTRLTVT.

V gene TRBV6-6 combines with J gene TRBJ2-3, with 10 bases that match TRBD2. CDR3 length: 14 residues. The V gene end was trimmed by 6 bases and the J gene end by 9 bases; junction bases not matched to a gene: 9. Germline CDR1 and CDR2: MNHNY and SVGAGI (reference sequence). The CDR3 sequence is CASSPSSGGRTQYF. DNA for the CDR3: TGTGCCAGCAGCCCATCTAGCGGGGGAAGGACGCAGTATTTT.

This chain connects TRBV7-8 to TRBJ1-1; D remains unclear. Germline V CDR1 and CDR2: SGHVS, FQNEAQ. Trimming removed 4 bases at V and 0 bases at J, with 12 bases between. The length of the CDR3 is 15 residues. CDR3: CASSSQVPVNTEAFF. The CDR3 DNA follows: TGTGCCAGCAGCTCGCAGGTCCCCGTGAACACTGAAGCTTTCTTT.

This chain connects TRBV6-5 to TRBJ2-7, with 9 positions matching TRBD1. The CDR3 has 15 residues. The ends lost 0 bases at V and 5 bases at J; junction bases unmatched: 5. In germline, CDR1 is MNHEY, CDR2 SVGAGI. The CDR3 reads CASSYSVQGAHEQYF. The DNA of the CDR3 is TGTGCCAGCAGTTACTCTGTACAGGGGGCCCACGAGCAGTACTTC.

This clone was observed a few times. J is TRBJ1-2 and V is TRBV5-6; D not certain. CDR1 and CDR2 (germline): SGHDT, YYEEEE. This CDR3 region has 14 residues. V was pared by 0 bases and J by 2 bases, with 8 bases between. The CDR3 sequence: CASSLAGRNYGYTF. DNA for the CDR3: TGTGCCAGCAGCTTGGCCGGTCGCAACTATGGCTACACCTTC.

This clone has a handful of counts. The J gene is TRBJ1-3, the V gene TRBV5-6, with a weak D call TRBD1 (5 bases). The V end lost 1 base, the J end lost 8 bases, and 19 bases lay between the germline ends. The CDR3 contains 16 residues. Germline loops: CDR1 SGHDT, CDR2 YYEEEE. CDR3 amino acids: CASSLFRGLSGHTIYF. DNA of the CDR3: TGTGCCAGCAGCTTGTTTAGGGGATTGTCTGGGCACACCATATATTTT.

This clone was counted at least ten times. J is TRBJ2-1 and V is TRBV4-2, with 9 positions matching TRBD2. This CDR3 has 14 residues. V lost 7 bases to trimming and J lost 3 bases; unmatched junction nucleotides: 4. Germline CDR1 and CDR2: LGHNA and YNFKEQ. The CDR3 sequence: CASKASGNYNEQFF. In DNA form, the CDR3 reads TGTGCCAGCAAGGCTAGCGGGAACTACAATGAGCAGTTCTTC.

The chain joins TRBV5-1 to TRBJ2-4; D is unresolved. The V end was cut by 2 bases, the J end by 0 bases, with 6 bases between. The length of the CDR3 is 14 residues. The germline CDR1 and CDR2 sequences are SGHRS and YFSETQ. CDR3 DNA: TGCGCCAGCAGCTTTTCGGTAGCCAAAAACATTCAGTACTTC. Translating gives CASSFSVAKNIQYF. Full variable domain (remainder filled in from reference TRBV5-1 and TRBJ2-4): KAGVTQTPRYLIKTRGQQVTLSCSPISGHRSVSWYQQTPGQGLQFLFEYFSETQRNKGNFPGRFSGRQFSNSRSEMNVSTLELGDSALYLCASSFSVAKNIQYFGAGTRLSVL.

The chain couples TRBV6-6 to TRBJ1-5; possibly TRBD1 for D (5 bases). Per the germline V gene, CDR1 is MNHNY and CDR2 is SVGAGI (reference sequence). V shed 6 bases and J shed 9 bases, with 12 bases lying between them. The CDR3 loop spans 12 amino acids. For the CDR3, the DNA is TGTGCCAGCAGCCCGGGGGGGTGGCCCCAGCATTTT. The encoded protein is CASSPGGWPQHF.